The 12 T cell receptor beta chains below were found in one sample sequenced in a study of T cells in Graves' hyperthyroidism and ophthalmopathy. Amplification of TCR beta CDR3 regions was performed using RNA transcripts as template. HTBI primers were employed in a first-round RT-PCR of the TCR CDR3. MiXCR, applied by TCRdb to the multiplex PCR reads, yields one record per CDR3 protein. Of 500,000 to 550,000 distinct CDR3 sequences in the sample, 20% were seen once. The sequencing sample was made of blood. The receptors come from a man aged 40-55 years with Graves' ophthalmopathy.

This sequence joins TRBV24-1 and TRBJ2-7; D is possibly TRBD1 (5 bases). The CDR3 has 12 residues. Trimming took off 5 bases at V and 3 bases at J, with 7 bases between the two ends. Per the germline V gene, CDR1 is KGHDR and CDR2 is SFDVKD. The CDR3 here is CATSVDSYEQYF. CDR3 coding DNA: TGTGCCACCAGTGTTGACAGCTACGAGCAGTACTTC.

About this clonotype itself: Possible read error: a much larger clone is one base away. The V gene is TRBV12-3 or TRBV12-4, the J gene TRBJ2-7; maybe TRBD1 (5 bases). Deletions cut 3 bases from V and 2 bases from J, with 14 bases between. CDR3 length: 15 amino acids. The DNA for the CDR3 is TGTGCCAGCAGTTTGATTAGTGGGGCCGCCTACGAGCAGTACTTC. It yields the protein CASSLISGAAYEQYF.

The sample holds a few counts of this clonotype. This rearrangement joins TRBV20-1 to TRBJ2-4; 11 nucleotides line up with TRBD1. Germline lookup yields CDR1 DFQATT and CDR2 SNEGSKA (reference sequence). This CDR3 has 20 residues. The V and J ends lost 0 bases and 3 bases, in that order; junction bases with no gene match: 16. The CDR3 DNA sequence: TGCAGTGCTAGAGATCCAACGTACCGGGACAGGGGGTCAGGCAAAAACATTCAGTACTTC. This translates into CSARDPTYRDRGSGKNIQYF.

Regarding this clonotype: This sequence may be a read error, since a much larger clone differs from it by one base. The rearrangement links TRBV6-2 or TRBV6-3 to TRBJ1-5, with D perhaps matching TRBD1 (6 bases). Trimming shortened V by 0 bases and J by 12 bases, and 9 bases separated the two germline ends. CDR1 is MNHEY and CDR2 is SVGEGT in the germline V gene. This CDR3 spans 12 amino acids. The CDR3 DNA sequence: TGTGCCAGCAGTTACTCGGGACAACGCCAGCATTTT. This encodes CASSYSGQRQHF.

This clonotype was observed a handful of times. V gene TRBV20-1 combines with J gene TRBJ1-3; D uncertain. Germline CDR1 reads DFQATT; CDR2 reads SNEGSKA (reference sequence). The CDR3 length is 20 residues. V lost 0 bases, J lost 0 bases, and 24 bases lay in between. CDR3 region: CSARDSGSNGALSSGNTIYF. In DNA form, the CDR3 reads TGCAGTGCTAGAGATAGTGGGTCGAACGGCGCGCTGAGCTCTGGAAACACCATATATTTT.

This clonotype has a count of ten or more. This chain uses TRBV5-1 with TRBJ1-2; D call uncertain. Germline V gives CDR1 SGHRS, CDR2 YFSETQ. V was pared by 3 bases and J by 6 bases, with 15 bases between. This CDR3 is 14 amino acids long. This CDR3 reads CASSSDGRLDGYTF. The CDR3 DNA follows: TGCGCCAGCAGCTCTGACGGACGTCTTGATGGCTACACCTTC.

This clonotype was recorded many times. This chain connects TRBV4-2 to TRBJ2-7; the match to TRBD1 covers 9 bases. This CDR3 region has 15 residues. The V gene's germline CDR1 is LGHNA and CDR2 YNFKEQ. The V segment lost 3 bases and the J segment 0 bases; nucleotides outside the gene matches: 3. CDR3 loop: CASSQDRGPSYEQYF. In DNA form, the CDR3 reads TGTGCCAGCAGCCAGGACAGGGGCCCCTCCTACGAGCAGTACTTC.

The CDR3 protein is CASTSEGSRGETQYF. CDR3 DNA: TGTGCCAGCACCTCAGAGGGCAGCCGGGGGGAGACCCAGTACTTC. The chain employs TRBV6-1 and TRBJ2-5, with a weak D call TRBD2 (6 bases). V was clipped by 7 bases and J by 5 bases, with 20 bases between them. CDR1 MNHNS and CDR2 SASEGT come from the germline V gene. This CDR3 is built from 15 residues.

This clonotype has a count of ten or more. This chain connects TRBV3-1 to TRBJ1-5, with no clear D. Germline V CDR1 and CDR2: LGHDT, YNNKEL (reference sequence). V shed 4 bases and J shed 4 bases, with 5 bases lying between them. CDR3 length: 12 residues. In DNA form, the CDR3 reads TGTGCCAGCAGCCGCGATAATCAGCCCCAGCATTTT. It encodes CASSRDNQPQHF.

This clonotype showed up just a few times. The chain employs TRBV7-2 and TRBJ2-4; TRBD1 might be the D (6 bases). The CDR3 has 13 amino acids. V was cut by 1 base and J by 9 bases, with 10 bases left in between. The germline gives CDR1 SGHTA, CDR2 FQGNSA. The CDR3 nucleotides read TGTGCCAGCAGCTTAGGAACAGGGAGCATTCAGTACTTC. This codes for CASSLGTGSIQYF.

About this clonotype: Its ends do not fully match the called genes, so a read error is possible. The chain carries TRBV11-2 and TRBJ2-1; possibly TRBD2 for D (6 bases). This CDR3 contains 16 residues. Germline V gene lookup returns CDR1 SGHAT and CDR2 FQNNGV. The CDR3 sequence: CAGSARRDSYLNEQFF. The CDR3 nucleotides are TGTGCCGGCAGCGCCCGTCGGGACTCCTACCTCAATGAGCAGTTCTTC.

This clonotype was recorded a few times. V gene TRBV7-2 combines with J gene TRBJ2-1, with 11 bases aligning to TRBD2. The germline gives CDR1 SGHTA, CDR2 FQGNSA. CDR3 length equals 15 residues. V trimming: 1 base; J trimming: 7 bases; junction bases outside the gene matches: 3. The DNA for the CDR3 is TGTGCCAGCAGCTTAGAACTAGCGGGAGAGAATGAGCAGTTCTTC. Translation gives CASSLELAGENEQFF.